The 32 T cell receptor beta chains presented below share a single source sample, sequenced in a study of T-cell reconstitution after alpha-beta-depleted transplantation in children. Unique molecular identifiers were built into the TCRbeta library. TCRdb called the PCR reads again in MiXCR, with one record for every CDR3 protein. Among more than 200,000 distinct CDR3 sequences listed, 9.7% were seen once. This specimen consisted of PBMCs from the stem cell graft donor, obtained from the stem cell graft. These receptors were taken from a human donor who donated a stem cell graft to a child with SCID.

This clonotype was detected ten times or more. This chain uses TRBV5-1 with TRBJ2-7; D is possibly TRBD1 or TRBD2 (5 bases each). The CDR3 covers 14 residues. Germline V lookup: CDR1 SGHRS, CDR2 YFSETQ. Trimming stripped 4 bases from V and 7 bases from J, with 18 bases between. The CDR3 DNA follows: TGCGCCAGCAGCCCCGGGACGGCGATTGATGAGCAGTACTTC. Protein sequence: CASSPGTAIDEQYF. Variable domain in full (rest from reference TRBV5-1 and TRBJ2-7): KAGVTQTPRYLIKTRGQQVTLSCSPISGHRSVSWYQQTPGQGLQFLFEYFSETQRNKGNFPGRFSGRQFSNSRSEMNVSTLELGDSALYLCASSPGTAIDEQYFGPGTRLTVT.

There are many counts of this clonotype. V is TRBV20-1 and J is TRBJ2-3; the match to TRBD2 covers 7 bases. CDR1 DFQATT and CDR2 SNEGSKA come from the germline V gene (reference sequence). Trimming took 1 base from V and 3 from J; bases not matched to a gene: 10. CDR3 length: 16 amino acids. CDR3 sequence reads: CSARAPLSGVTDTQYF. The CDR3 region has the DNA TGCAGTGCTAGAGCCCCTCTGAGCGGGGTTACAGATACGCAGTATTTT.

This clonotype was picked up many times. The CDR3 carries no conserved terminal phenylalanine or tryptophan, so it likely arises from a read error. The limits of the CDR3 on the DNA are not certain, so only TCRdb's listed CDR3 is given. This chain joins TRBV2 and TRBJ2-5; TRBD2, the D gene given by the table, was not confirmed from the DNA. Germline-derived CDR1 and CDR2 are SNHLY and FYNNEI. The CDR3 is made up of 13 amino acids, end residues included. This CDR3 is CASRADMQTTGGL.

The rearrangement links TRBV2 to TRBJ1-5, with D possibly matching TRBD1 (6 bases). Germline assignment: CDR1 SNHLY and CDR2 FYNNEI. This CDR3 is 14 amino acids long. Trimming took off 1 base at V and 3 bases at J, with 7 bases between the two ends. CDR3 sequence (DNA): TGTGCCAGCAGTGAAGACAGGGCCAATCAGCCCCAGCATTTT. Residues: CASSEDRANQPQHF.

This clonotype has at least ten counts. V is TRBV10-2 and J is TRBJ2-7; D unresolved. The CDR3 is 15 residues long. Germline loops: CDR1 WSHSY, CDR2 SAAADI. Trimming cost V 0 bases and J 4 bases, with 13 bases left between them. This CDR3 reads CASSESPGTPYEQYF. In nucleotides, the CDR3 is TGCGCCAGCAGTGAGTCTCCGGGCACCCCGTACGAGCAGTACTTC.

This clonotype has ten or more counts. The chain employs TRBV20-1 and TRBJ1-1; TRBD1 is a possible D gene (5 bases). CDR3 size: 15 residues. The germline CDR1 and CDR2 sequences are DFQATT and SNEGSKA (reference sequence). Between the trimmed V and J ends, which lost 0 bases and 1 base, there was a span of 12 bases. The CDR3 region has the DNA TGCAGTGCTAGAGATCCCCCAGGGAGGAACACTGAAGCTTTCTTT. This sequence encodes CSARDPPGRNTEAFF.

This clonotype was picked up many times. CDR3 amino acids: CSARSRGNSNQPQHF. The CDR3 DNA reads TGCAGTGCTAGAAGCAGGGGTAATAGCAATCAGCCCCAGCATTTT. V gene TRBV20-1 combines with J gene TRBJ1-5; D is possibly TRBD1 (6 bases). Germline V gene data show CDR1 as DFQATT and CDR2 as SNEGSKA (reference sequence). The CDR3 sequence is 15 residues long. V lost 2 bases and J 0 bases, leaving 11 bases between the germline ends.

This clonotype was counted at least ten times. CDR3 loop: CASSPGTGEADTQYF. As DNA, the CDR3 is TGTGCCAGCAGCCCCGGGACAGGGGAGGCAGATACGCAGTATTTT. The genes are TRBV6-6 and TRBJ2-3, with TRBD1 matching over 10 bases. J lost 4 bases, V lost 6 bases, and 7 bases had no gene match. Germline V gene data show CDR1 as MNHNY and CDR2 as SVGAGI (reference sequence). CDR3 length equals 15 residues.

This clonotype was seen ten or more times. The DNA of the CDR3 is TGTGCCAGCACCCCCCACAATGCGGGACGGCAAGAGACCCAGTACTTC. Protein product: CASTPHNAGRQETQYF. The V call is TRBV12-3 or TRBV12-4, the J call TRBJ2-5, with D tentatively TRBD2 (6 bases). CDR3 size: 16 residues. V lost 7 bases to trimming and J lost 2 bases, with 20 bases between them.

This clonotype was counted many times. This chain connects TRBV12-3 or TRBV12-4 to TRBJ1-2; D is undetermined. The CDR3 has 11 amino acids. The V gene lost 2 bases and the J gene lost 8 bases, with 6 bases spanning the gap. The CDR3 loop is CASSLSGGYTF. The CDR3, as DNA: TGTGCCAGCAGTTTATCGGGGGGCTACACCTTC.

This clonotype showed up just once. The chain is built from TRBV3-1 and TRBJ1-5, with TRBD1 matching over 8 bases. Germline-derived CDR1 and CDR2 are LGHDT and YNNKEL (reference sequence). The CDR3 has 18 residues. J was trimmed by 0 bases and V by 10 bases; bases with no gene match: 17. DNA for the CDR3: TGTGCCATCTGCCGGACAGGGTTGGGTATTTATAGCAATCAGCCCCAGCATTTT. Translation: CAICRTGLGIYSNQPQHF.

This clonotype was counted between two and nine times. V usage is TRBV28 and J usage is TRBJ2-4; D might be TRBD1 (6 bases). The CDR3 loop spans 16 amino acids. The germline V and J ends were trimmed by 5 bases and 0 bases, with 14 bases remaining between them. The V gene's germline CDR1 is MDHEN and CDR2 SYDVKM. The CDR3 DNA follows: TGTGCCAGCAGTCTCATGGGGGCTCTAGCCAAAAACATTCAGTACTTC. The encoded protein is CASSLMGALAKNIQYF.

This clonotype was observed at least ten times. The chain is built from TRBV7-3 and TRBJ1-1; D call uncertain. Germline CDR1 reads SGHTA; CDR2 reads FQGTGA. The CDR3 has 13 residues. V was cut by 1 base and J by 3 bases, with 6 bases left in between. CDR3: CASSLMTDTEAFF. For the CDR3, the DNA is TGTGCCAGCAGCTTAATGACCGACACTGAAGCTTTCTTT.

This clonotype was detected many times. The CDR3 DNA reads as TGTGCCAGCATCGAGGTTTTCGGAAACACCATATATTTT. This translates into CASIEVFGNTIYF. This chain uses TRBV12-3 or TRBV12-4 with TRBJ1-3; D is ambiguous. V was pared by 7 bases and J by 4 bases, with 11 bases between. This CDR3 region has 13 residues.

Notes on this clonotype: A clone one base away is much larger, so this may be a read error. The chain joins TRBV5-1 to TRBJ1-2, with a tentative D call TRBD1 (5 bases). Germline CDR1 SGHRS, CDR2 YFSETQ. This CDR3 spans 15 amino acids. Here the CDR3 reads CASNLGPGSGYGYTF. CDR3 bases: TGCGCCAGCAACTTGGGGCCCGGGAGCGGCTATGGCTACACCTTC.

This clonotype was seen ten or more times. V is TRBV7-8 and J is TRBJ2-1; 10 nucleotides match TRBD2. The germline gives CDR1 SGHVS, CDR2 FQNEAQ. The CDR3 is made up of 17 amino acids. Trimming at V came to 5 bases and at J to 2 bases, leaving 9 bases not matched to a gene. As DNA, the CDR3 is TGTGCCAGCAGCGGTCAAATCAGCGGGGGGGCCTACAATGAGCAGTTCTTC. This codes for CASSGQISGGAYNEQFF.

Many counts were recorded for this clonotype. The chain combines TRBV20-1 with TRBJ2-1; 7 bases align to TRBD1. The CDR3 extends over 13 amino acids. J lost 10 bases, V lost 0 bases, and 6 bases had no gene match. The germline CDR1 and CDR2 sequences are DFQATT and SNEGSKA (reference sequence). The CDR3 region is CSARDHRGGEQFF. CDR3 DNA sequence: TGCAGTGCTAGAGACCACAGGGGCGGGGAGCAGTTCTTC.

As regards this clonotype: A much larger clonotype is one base distant, so this may be a read error. The missing conserved phenylalanine or tryptophan at the end of this CDR3 makes a read error likely. The rearrangement uses TRBV7-3 and TRBJ2-1; 7 positions agree with TRBD2. V lost 5 bases and J lost 4; bases outside the gene matches: 8. The CDR3 length is 15 residues. Germline V gene lookup returns CDR1 SGHTA and CDR2 FQGTGA. The CDR3 bases are TGTGCCAGCAGCGACCAAGCGGGACTGTACAATGAGCAGTTCATC. Its translation is CASSDQAGLYNEQFI.

The sample holds many counts of this clonotype. The chain couples TRBV12-3 or TRBV12-4 to TRBJ2-3, with D perhaps TRBD1 or TRBD2 (5 bases each). The CDR3 covers 15 residues. V shed 6 bases and J shed 10 bases, with 23 bases lying between them. The CDR3 nucleotides read TGTGCCAGCAGGGGACCATCGGCTCTCAACCGGGCGCAGTATTTT. Translation: CASRGPSALNRAQYF.

This clonotype came up many times. This sequence joins TRBV9 and TRBJ2-3, with a weak D call TRBD1 (5 bases). This CDR3 spans 16 amino acids. Trimming left V 0 bases short and J 1 base short, with 12 bases between. Germline CDR1 SGDLS, CDR2 YYNGEE. Here the CDR3 DNA reads TGTGCCAGCAGCGTAGGCCCCGCCAGGGGCACAGATACGCAGTATTTT. Its protein product is CASSVGPARGTDTQYF. The full variable domain, its missing parts supplied by reference TRBV9 and TRBJ2-3, is DSGVTQTPKHLITATGQRVTLRCSPRSGDLSVYWYQQSLDQGLQFLIQYYNGEERAKGNILERFSAQQFPDLHSELNLSSLELGDSALYFCASSVGPARGTDTQYFGPGTRLTVL.

Ten or more counts support this clonotype. This is likely a read error, given that the CDR3 carries no conserved phenylalanine or tryptophan at its end. The chain uses TRBV15 and TRBJ1-1; D call uncertain. V gave up 0 bases and J gave up 11 bases, with 22 bases separating them. Germline CDR1 is LNHNV and CDR2 is YYDKDF (reference sequence). The CDR3 covers 16 residues. The CDR3 coding sequence is TGTGCCACCAGCAGAGATTGGATGCAAGGACTCCATGATGCTTTCCTT. It codes for CATSRDWMQGLHDAFL.

This clonotype has at least ten counts. The chain joins TRBV28 to TRBJ1-1; no reliable D call. V lost 3 bases to trimming and J lost 0 bases, with 11 bases between them. CDR3 length: 15 residues. Germline assignment: CDR1 MDHEN and CDR2 SYDVKM. This chain's CDR3 is CASSFSQSMNTEAFF. Written as DNA, the CDR3 is TGTGCCAGCAGTTTCTCCCAGAGCATGAACACTGAAGCTTTCTTT.

This clonotype was counted many times. V and J are TRBV20-1 and TRBJ2-7, with D unclear. The germline V gene encodes CDR1 DFQATT and CDR2 SNEGSKA (reference sequence). CDR3 length equals 13 residues. V was cut by 0 bases and J by 6 bases, with 12 bases left in between. The CDR3 spells CSARDLRRAEQYF. CDR3 DNA sequence: TGCAGTGCTAGAGATCTAAGGAGAGCCGAGCAGTACTTC.

This clonotype was recorded many times. The chain couples TRBV5-1 to TRBJ2-7; possible D gene TRBD1, 6 bases. Germline V gene sequence: CDR1 SGHRS, CDR2 YFSETQ. Trimming cost V 3 bases and J 5 bases, with 9 bases left between them. The CDR3 is made up of 12 amino acids. This CDR3 reads CASSSQGHEQYF. DNA of the CDR3: TGCGCCAGCAGCTCACAGGGTCACGAGCAGTACTTC.

The table lists this clonotype with many counts. This sequence joins TRBV28 and TRBJ2-7; the D is unclear. Trimming cost V 8 bases and J 2 bases, with 13 bases left between them. This CDR3 is built from 13 residues. The germline CDR1 and CDR2 sequences are MDHEN and SYDVKM. CDR3 residues: CASRPGPPYEQYF. As DNA, the CDR3 is TGTGCCAGCCGGCCGGGCCCACCCTACGAGCAGTACTTC.

This clonotype was found many times. The V and J genes are TRBV4-3 and TRBJ1-5, with a possible D match to TRBD1 (5 bases). Trimming pared 0 bases from V and 9 bases from J, leaving 18 bases between. The V gene's germline CDR1 is LGHNA and CDR2 YSLEER. The CDR3 length is 16 residues. CDR3 region: CASSQDLPAGGWPQHF. CDR3 coding DNA: TGCGCCAGCAGCCAAGATCTTCCGGCGGGGGGATGGCCCCAGCATTTT.

This clonotype was seen ten or more times. This chain uses TRBV20-1 with TRBJ2-1; D possibly corresponds to TRBD2 (5 bases). This CDR3 has 13 amino acids. Per the germline V gene, CDR1 is DFQATT and CDR2 is SNEGSKA (reference sequence). V was clipped by 6 bases and J by 10 bases, with 19 bases between them. CDR3 loop: CSASKLVFLEQFF. The CDR3 coding sequence is TGCAGTGCCTCAAAACTAGTTTTCTTGGAGCAGTTCTTC.

This chain uses TRBV5-6 with TRBJ1-5; no clear D. This CDR3 is built from 14 residues. V was pared by 2 bases and J by 7 bases, with 13 bases between. Germline CDR1 reads SGHDT; CDR2 reads YYEEEE. DNA of the CDR3: TGTGCCAGCAGCTTAGGCTCAAGAGGACAGCCCCAGCATTTT. Residues: CASSLGSRGQPQHF.

This chain connects TRBV9 to TRBJ2-1; D unresolved. V was trimmed by 0 bases and J by 9 bases, leaving 13 bases between them. The germline gives CDR1 SGDLS, CDR2 YYNGEE. The CDR3 is made up of 14 amino acids. The CDR3 loop is CASSVVGYAGEQFF. CDR3 sequence (DNA): TGTGCCAGCAGCGTAGTCGGCTACGCCGGTGAGCAGTTCTTC.

CDR3 sequence reads: CAWSVESSYEQYF. The CDR3 DNA reads TGTGCCTGGAGTGTAGAGTCGTCCTACGAGCAGTACTTC. The chain couples TRBV30 to TRBJ2-7; D gene unclear. This CDR3 has 13 residues. Trimming took 0 bases from V and 1 from J, leaving 7 bases between them. CDR1 GTSNPN and CDR2 SVGIG come from the germline V gene (reference sequence).

This clonotype came up many times. CDR3 in DNA: TGTGCCAGCAGTCCGAAAGCGGGGTGGGGGAACATTCAGTACTTC. Amino acids: CASSPKAGWGNIQYF. The chain employs TRBV27 and TRBJ2-4; TRBD2 agrees at 7 bases. J was trimmed by 7 bases and V by 5 bases; bases with no gene match: 11. CDR1 and CDR2 (germline): MNHEY, SMNVEV (reference sequence). The CDR3 consists of 15 residues.

This clonotype has ten or more counts. The rearrangement links TRBV4-1 to TRBJ1-6; D is unresolved. Trimming stripped 2 bases from V and 6 bases from J, with 17 bases between. Germline CDR1 MGHRA, CDR2 YSYEKL. CDR3 length: 17 amino acids. CDR3 protein: CASSQYTIGSPNSPLHF. CDR3 DNA: TGCGCCAGCAGCCAATACACCATTGGGAGCCCTAATTCACCCCTCCACTTT.